What follows is one T cell receptor beta chain and its context. Its specific antigen is unknown. Sequence at one end of the junction differs from germline and may be a read error. Receptor libraries were prepared by multiplex PCR. Sequencing was performed on an Illumina HiSeq 2500. TCRbeta libraries were constructed through three rounds of nested PCR with primers (Table S4) according to protocols modified from ARM-PCR. Before sequencing, PCR products in the 200-500 bp range were cut out of the gel and cleaned up using the QIAquick gel extraction kit. Per the original workflow: Trimmomatic was used to clean the reads, FLASH was used to merge the reads into complete CDR3 sequences, and MiTCR was used to assign the reads to V(D)J germline segments. Clonal diversity was computed as the inverse Simpson's index with VDJtools. A read counted as productive if the sequence was in-frame and lacked a premature stop codon. TCRdb applied fastp at Q25 and MiXCR to the public reads, then kept only in-frame beta chains. Rows are combined by CDR3 protein, so each entry shows the most common genes and DNA. V and J calls and clone size were set by TCRdb, not the authors. Recorded for this sample are around 80,000 distinct CDR3 sequences; approximately 80% of them occurred a single time. Around half of the sample comes from the top ten.

Bulk unsorted tissue served as the source for RNA extraction, and RNA quality was assessed using a NanoDrop ND-1000 and an Agilent 2100. Distant non-tumor tissue taken more than 3 cm from the tumor edge was used as the normal lung sample. Newly diagnosed lung cancer patients without prior chemotherapy who had been admitted for thoracic surgery in China between August and November 2014 were enrolled as donors. Patients who had received previous radiotherapy or chemotherapy, or who had another concurrent cancer, were excluded from the study. Pieces of surgical tissue measuring roughly 1-2.3 cm3 were kept in RNAlater solution and stored at -80 degrees C until use. The source of the sample is a study of tumor and adjacent non-tumor tissue in lung cancer (dated by TCRdb to 2017 to 2018). The study in broad terms: By cancer type, the cohort comprised some 13 adenocarcinoma patients, a couple of squamous cell carcinoma patients and 1 small cell lung cancer patient. The 15 enrolled patients, of whom approximately ten were men and 5 were women, were aged about 30 to 80 years and were diagnosed with TNM stage I to III disease. Bulk TCRbeta repertoires were compared between lung tumor tissue and matched distant non-tumor lung tissue obtained from more than twelve lung cancer patients. For each patient, one tumor sample and one normal lung sample were taken, giving about 31 paired specimens that underwent TCRbeta CDR3 sequencing. A total of roughly 130 million productive TCRbeta reads were generated by sequencing, corresponding to an average of approximately 4.3 million reads per sample. Here is what the overall study found, with its caveats: The top 100 clones accounted for a significantly larger cumulative portion of the repertoire in normal lung than in tumor tissue. Peripheral blood was not sequenced, so blood TCRbeta repertoires in these lung cancer patients were not examined. TCR diversity was significantly higher in younger patients, and greater tumor TCR diversity was associated with shorter overall survival and shorter disease-free survival. With only roughly 14 patients in the cohort, the authors noted that larger samples and more detailed clinical data are needed. Neither the sequencing platform nor unique molecular identifiers are named or mentioned anywhere in the methods. Tumor tissue showed significantly greater TCR diversity (inverse Simpson) than normal lung tissue (approximately 400 vs 170, P = 0.0075, Mann-Whitney U test).

CDR1 DFQATT and CDR2 SNEGSKA were looked up in the germline V gene (reference sequence). The CDR3 covers 15 residues, taking in both the cysteine and the phenylalanine. Only the CDR3 DNA stays, 45 bases, in frame from base 1. Specimen: distant non-tumor lung tissue. The chain uses TRBV20-1 and TRBJ2-1; the junction holds 9 bases that match TRBD2. This TCR was sampled from a man between 60 and 75 years old with non-small cell lung cancer. The CDR3 in this case is CSARTERGVYNEQLF. Read as DNA, the sequence is TGCAGCGCTAGAACTGAGCGGGGGGTCTACAATGAACAGCTCTTC.